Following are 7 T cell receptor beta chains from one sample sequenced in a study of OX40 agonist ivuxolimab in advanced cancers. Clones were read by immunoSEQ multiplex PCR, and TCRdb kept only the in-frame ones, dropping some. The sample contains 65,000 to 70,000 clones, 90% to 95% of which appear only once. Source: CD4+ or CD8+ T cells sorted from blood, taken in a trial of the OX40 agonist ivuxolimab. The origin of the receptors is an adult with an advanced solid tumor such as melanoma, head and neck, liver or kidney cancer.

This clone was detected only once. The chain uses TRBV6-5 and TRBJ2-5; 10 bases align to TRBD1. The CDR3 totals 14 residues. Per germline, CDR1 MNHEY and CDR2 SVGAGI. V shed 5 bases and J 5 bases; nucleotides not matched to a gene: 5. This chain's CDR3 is CASSRTGGWETQYF. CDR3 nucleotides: TGTGCCAGCAGTAGGACAGGGGGTTGGGAGACCCAGTACTTC.

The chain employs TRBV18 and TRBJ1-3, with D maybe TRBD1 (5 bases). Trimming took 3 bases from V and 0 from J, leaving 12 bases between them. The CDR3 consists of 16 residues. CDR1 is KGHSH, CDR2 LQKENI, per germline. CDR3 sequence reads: CASSPDMGGSGNTIYF. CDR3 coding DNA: TGTGCCAGCTCACCCGATATGGGGGGCTCTGGAAACACCATATATTTT.

The CDR3 DNA reads as TGTGCCAGCAGTCCGGGCATCTACACCGGGGAGCTGTTTTTT. It translates to CASSPGIYTGELFF. The genes are TRBV6-4 and TRBJ2-2; D uncertain. The germline V and J ends were trimmed by 5 bases and 3 bases, with 10 bases remaining between them. Per the germline V gene, CDR1 is MRHNA and CDR2 is SNTAGT. The length of the CDR3 is 14 residues.

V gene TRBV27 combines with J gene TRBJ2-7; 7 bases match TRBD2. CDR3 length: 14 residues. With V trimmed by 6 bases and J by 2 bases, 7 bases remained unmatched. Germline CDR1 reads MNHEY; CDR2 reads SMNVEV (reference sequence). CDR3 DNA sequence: TGTGCCAGCAGCGAACTAGCGACCCCCTACGAGCAGTACTTC. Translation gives CASSELATPYEQYF.

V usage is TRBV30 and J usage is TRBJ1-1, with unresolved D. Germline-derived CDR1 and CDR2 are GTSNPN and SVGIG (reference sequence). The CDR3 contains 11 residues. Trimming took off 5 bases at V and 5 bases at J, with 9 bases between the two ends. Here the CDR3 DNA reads TGTGCCTGGGGGCTTGGTACTGAAGCTTTCTTT. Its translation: CAWGLGTEAFF.

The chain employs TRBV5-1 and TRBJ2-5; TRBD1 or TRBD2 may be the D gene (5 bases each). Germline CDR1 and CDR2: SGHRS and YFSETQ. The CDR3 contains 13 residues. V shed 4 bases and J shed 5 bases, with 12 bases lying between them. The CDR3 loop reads CASSDSGWETQYF. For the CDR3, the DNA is TGCGCCAGCAGCGACAGCGGATGGGAGACCCAGTACTTC.

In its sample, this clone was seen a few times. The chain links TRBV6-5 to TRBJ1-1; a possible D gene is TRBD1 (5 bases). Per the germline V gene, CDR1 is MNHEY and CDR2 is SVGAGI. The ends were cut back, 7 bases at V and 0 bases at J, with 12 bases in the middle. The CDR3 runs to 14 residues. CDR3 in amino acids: CASNRQKVNTEAFF. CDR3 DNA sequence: TGTGCCAGCAACAGACAGAAAGTGAACACTGAAGCTTTCTTT.